This TCR beta chain was recorded in a study of OX40 agonist ivuxolimab in advanced cancers. Study information: Administration of intravenous ivuxolimab to patients occurred every 2 weeks at 0.01 to 10 mg/kg. Study observations and caveats: In the expanded peripheral T cells, antigen specificity was never determined.

TCRdb's table, derived via immunoSEQ multiplex PCR, lists solely in-frame clones and lacks some. The repertoire holds some 71,000 clones, with about 91% as singletons. Prior autoimmune disease or systemic immunosuppression barred patients. V lost 4 bases and J lost 1, with 4 bases in between. The CDR3 extends over 12 amino acids. From germline, CDR1 is MDHEN and CDR2 SYDVKM. A word on this clone: Antigen specificity is unknown.

This TCR was sampled from an adult with an advanced solid tumor such as melanoma, head and neck, liver or kidney cancer. The rearrangement links TRBV28 to TRBJ2-5, with D unresolved. The starting material was CD4+ or CD8+ T cells sorted from blood, obtained in a trial of the OX40 agonist ivuxolimab. In nucleotides, the CDR3 is TGTGCCAGCAGTTGGCCCCAAGAGACCCAGTACTTC. This translates into CASSWPQETQYF.